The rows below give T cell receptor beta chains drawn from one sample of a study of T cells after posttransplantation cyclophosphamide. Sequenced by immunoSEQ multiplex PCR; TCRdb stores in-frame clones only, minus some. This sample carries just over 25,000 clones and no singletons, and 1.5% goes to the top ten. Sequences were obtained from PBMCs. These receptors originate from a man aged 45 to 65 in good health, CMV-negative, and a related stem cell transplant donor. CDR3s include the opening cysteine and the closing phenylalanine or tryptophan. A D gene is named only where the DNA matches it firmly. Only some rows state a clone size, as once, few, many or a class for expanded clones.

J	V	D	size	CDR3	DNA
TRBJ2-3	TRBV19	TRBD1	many	CASSPVGQGADTQYF	TGTGCCAGTAGTCCCGTGGGACAGGGGGCAGATACGCAGTATTTT
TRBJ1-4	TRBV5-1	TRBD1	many	CASSRGQAAIEKLFF	TGCGCCAGCAGCCGGGGACAGGCCGCAATCGAAAAACTGTTTTTT
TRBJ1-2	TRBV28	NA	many	CASRTGTNYGYTF	TGTGCCAGCAGAACAGGGACTAACTATGGCTACACCTTC
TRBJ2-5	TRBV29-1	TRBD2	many	CSIERGNQETQYF	TGCAGCATAGAGCGGGGGAACCAAGAGACCCAGTACTTC
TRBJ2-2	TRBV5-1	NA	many	CASSLAASEGTGELFF	TGCGCCAGCAGCTTGGCAGCTAGCGAGGGCACCGGGGAGCTGTTTTTT
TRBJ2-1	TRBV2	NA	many	CASSPQDNEQFF	TGTGCCAGCAGTCCACAGGATAATGAGCAGTTCTTC
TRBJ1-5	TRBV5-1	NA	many	CANPPGGGGSSNQPQHF	TGCGCCAATCCACCGGGAGGGGGGGGGAGTAGCAATCAGCCCCAGCATTTT
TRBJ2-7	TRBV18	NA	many	CASSPIGQPGDEQYF	TGTGCCAGCTCACCGATAGGACAGCCAGGGGACGAGCAGTACTTC
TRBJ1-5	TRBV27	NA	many	CASSPSGFSNQPQHF	TGTGCCAGCAGTCCCTCAGGGTTTAGCAATCAGCCCCAGCATTTT
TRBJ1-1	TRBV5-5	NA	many	CASSSRVDTEAFF	TGTGCCAGCAGCTCTCGGGTAGACACTGAAGCTTTCTTT
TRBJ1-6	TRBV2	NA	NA	CASRPASSYNSPLHF	TGTGCCAGCAGACCAGCGAGCTCCTATAATTCACCCCTCCACTTT
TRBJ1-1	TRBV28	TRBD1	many	CASSLSGGTEAFF	TGTGCCAGCAGTTTATCAGGGGGCACTGAAGCTTTCTTT
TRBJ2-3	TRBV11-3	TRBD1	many	CASSSGTGYVDTQYF	TGTGCCAGCAGCTCAGGGACAGGGTACGTGGATACGCAGTATTTT
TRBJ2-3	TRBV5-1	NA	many	CASSSSTGNTDTQYF	TGCGCCAGCAGCTCCTCGACAGGTAACACAGATACGCAGTATTTT
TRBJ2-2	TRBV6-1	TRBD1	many	CASPWPGGHTGELFF	TGTGCCAGCCCCTGGCCAGGGGGCCACACCGGGGAGCTGTTTTTT
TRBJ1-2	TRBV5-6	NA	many	CASSPGQHYGYTF	TGTGCCAGCAGCCCCGGACAGCACTATGGCTACACCTTC
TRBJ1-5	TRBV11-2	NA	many	CASSLDMPGMGQPQHF	TGTGCCAGCAGCTTAGATATGCCGGGGATGGGCCAGCCCCAGCATTTT
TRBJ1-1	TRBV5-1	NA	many	CASSLGREDTEAFF	TGCGCCAGCAGCTTGGGCAGGGAGGATACTGAAGCTTTCTTT
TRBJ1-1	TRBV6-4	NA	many	CASTSNAGMNTEAFF	TGTGCCAGCACCTCGAATGCAGGCATGAACACTGAAGCTTTCTTT
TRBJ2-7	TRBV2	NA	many	CASGGTAYEQYF	TGTGCCAGCGGAGGCACCGCCTACGAGCAGTACTTC
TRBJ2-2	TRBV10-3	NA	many	CAIQRPGEMASRDTGELFF	TGTGCCATACAACGACCGGGTGAAATGGCCAGTCGTGACACCGGGGAGCTGTTTTTT
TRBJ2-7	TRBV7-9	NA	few	CASSSPWEAYEQYF	TGTGCCAGCAGCTCCCCGTGGGAGGCCTACGAGCAGTACTTC
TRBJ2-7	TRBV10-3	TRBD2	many	CAISESRGAGVYEQYF	TGTGCCATCAGTGAGTCGAGGGGAGCGGGGGTCTACGAGCAGTACTTC
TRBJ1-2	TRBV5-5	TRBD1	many	CASSRFDRAGGYTF	TGTGCCAGCAGCCGGTTCGACAGGGCGGGCGGCTACACCTTC
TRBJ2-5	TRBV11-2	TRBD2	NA	CASSLAPGLAGGRETQYF	TGTGCCAGCAGCTTAGCCCCAGGACTAGCGGGGGGGCGGGAGACCCAGTACTTC
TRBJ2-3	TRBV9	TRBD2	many	CASSVLAGGTTDTQYF	TGTGCCAGCAGCGTTCTAGCGGGGGGGACCACAGATACGCAGTATTTT
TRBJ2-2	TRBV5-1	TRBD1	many	CASSWTGLNTGELFF	TGCGCCAGCAGCTGGACAGGACTCAACACCGGGGAGCTGTTTTTT
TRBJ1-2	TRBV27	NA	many	CASSLSVSSYGYTF	TGTGCCAGCAGTTTAAGCGTCTCCAGCTATGGCTACACCTTC
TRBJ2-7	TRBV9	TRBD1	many	CASSVGGQGNSEQYF	TGTGCCAGCAGCGTCGGGGGACAGGGTAACTCCGAGCAGTACTTC
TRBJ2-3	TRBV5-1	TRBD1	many	CASSLAATGVALDTQYF	TGCGCCAGCAGCTTGGCAGCGACAGGGGTTGCTCTAGATACGCAGTATTTT
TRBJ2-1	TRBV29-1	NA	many	CSVEDYEQFF	TGCAGCGTTGAAGACTATGAGCAGTTCTTC